This TCR beta chain was identified in a study of T cells in Graves' hyperthyroidism and ophthalmopathy. This clonotype showed up just a few times. This CDR3 is built from 13 residues. The V and J ends lost 5 bases and 6 bases, in that order; junction bases with no gene match: 6. Template material for amplifying TCR beta CDR3 regions consisted of RNA transcripts. When the TCR CDR3 underwent first-round RT-PCR, the HTBI primer set was used. MiXCR, run by TCRdb on the multiplex PCR reads, gives a single entry per CDR3 protein. The sample carries hundreds of thousands of distinct CDR3 sequences, 15% to 20% recorded once.

The origin of this receptor is a woman in her twenties or thirties with Graves' hyperthyroidism. The sample taken for sequencing was blood. The gene calls are TRBV12-3 or TRBV12-4 and TRBJ2-7; 8 nucleotides agree with TRBD1. The CDR3 spells CASSRGQGGEQYF. CDR3 bases: TGTGCCAGCAGTCGTGGACAGGGCGGCGAGCAGTACTTC.